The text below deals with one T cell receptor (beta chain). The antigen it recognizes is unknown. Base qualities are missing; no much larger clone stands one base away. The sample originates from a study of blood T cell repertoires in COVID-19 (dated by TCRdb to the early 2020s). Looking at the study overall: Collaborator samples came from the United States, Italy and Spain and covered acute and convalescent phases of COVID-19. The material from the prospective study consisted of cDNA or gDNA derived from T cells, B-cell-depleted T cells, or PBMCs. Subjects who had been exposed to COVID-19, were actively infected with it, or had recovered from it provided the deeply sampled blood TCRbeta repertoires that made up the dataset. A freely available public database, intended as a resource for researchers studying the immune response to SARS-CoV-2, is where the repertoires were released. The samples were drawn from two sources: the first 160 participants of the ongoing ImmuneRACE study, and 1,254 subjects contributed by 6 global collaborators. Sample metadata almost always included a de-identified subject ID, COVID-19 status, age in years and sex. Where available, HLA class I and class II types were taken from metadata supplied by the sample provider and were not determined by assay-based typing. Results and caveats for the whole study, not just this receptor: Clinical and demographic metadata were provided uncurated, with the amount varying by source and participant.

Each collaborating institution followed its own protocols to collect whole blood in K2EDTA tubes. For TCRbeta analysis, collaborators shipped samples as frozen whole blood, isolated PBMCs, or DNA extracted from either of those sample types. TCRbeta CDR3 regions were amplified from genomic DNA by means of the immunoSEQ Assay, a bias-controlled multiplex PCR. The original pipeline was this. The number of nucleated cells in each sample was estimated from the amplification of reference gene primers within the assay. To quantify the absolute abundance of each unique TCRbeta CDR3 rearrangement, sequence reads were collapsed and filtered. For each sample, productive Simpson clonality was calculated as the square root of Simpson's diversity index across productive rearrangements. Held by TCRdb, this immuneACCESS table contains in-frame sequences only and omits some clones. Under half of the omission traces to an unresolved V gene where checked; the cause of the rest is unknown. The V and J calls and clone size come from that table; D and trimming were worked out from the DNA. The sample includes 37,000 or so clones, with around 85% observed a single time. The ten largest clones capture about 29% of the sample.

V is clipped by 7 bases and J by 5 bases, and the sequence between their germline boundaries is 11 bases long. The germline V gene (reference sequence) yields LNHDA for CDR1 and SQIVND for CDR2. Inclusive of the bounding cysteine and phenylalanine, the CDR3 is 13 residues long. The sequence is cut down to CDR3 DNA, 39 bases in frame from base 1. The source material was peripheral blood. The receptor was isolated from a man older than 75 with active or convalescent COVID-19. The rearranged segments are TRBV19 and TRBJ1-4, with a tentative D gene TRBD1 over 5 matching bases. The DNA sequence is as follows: TGTGCCAGTATGGAAAGGGGAAATGAAAAACTGTTTTTT. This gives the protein CASMERGNEKLFF.